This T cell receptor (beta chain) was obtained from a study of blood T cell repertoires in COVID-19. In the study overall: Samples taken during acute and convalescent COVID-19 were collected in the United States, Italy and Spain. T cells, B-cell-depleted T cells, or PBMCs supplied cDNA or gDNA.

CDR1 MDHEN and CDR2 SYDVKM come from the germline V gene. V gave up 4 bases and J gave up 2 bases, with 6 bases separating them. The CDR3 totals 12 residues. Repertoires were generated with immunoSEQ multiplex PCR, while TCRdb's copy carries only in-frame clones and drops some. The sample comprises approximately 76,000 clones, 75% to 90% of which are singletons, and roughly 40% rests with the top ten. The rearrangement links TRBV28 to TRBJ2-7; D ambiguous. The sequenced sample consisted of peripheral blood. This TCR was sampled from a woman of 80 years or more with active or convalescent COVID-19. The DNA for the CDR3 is TGTGCCAGCAGTTCCAGAACCTACGAGCAGTACTTC. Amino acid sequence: CASSSRTYEQYF.